This TCR beta chain is drawn from a study of cytomegalovirus exposure and HLA in healthy donors. With respect to this clone: Antigen: not known. One end of the junction varies from germline; a read error may be responsible.

The PCR had 60 Vbeta and 13 Jbeta primers. Using immunoSEQ multiplex PCR, the repertoire was profiled, and TCRdb retains in-frame clones only, with some absent. The data contain around 100,000 clones, 74% of them seen just once; the ten biggest clones take up roughly 4.4%. Study observations and caveats: The CMV antigen specificity of a few CMV-associated chains was confirmed through in vitro analysis. It was taken for granted in presence/absence analyses that sequencing depth across donors was roughly uniform. The classifier was said to identify cytomegalovirus status with high specificity and sensitivity. Follow-up analysis later connected one missense variant in DCLRE1C with trimming of TCR beta V- and J-genes.

The CDR3 totals 14 residues. Germline values: CDR1 GTSNPN, CDR2 SVGIG (reference sequence). This rearrangement joins TRBV30 to TRBJ1-2, with TRBD1 matching over 7 bases. Input material: PBMCs. The source of this sequence is a man under 40 in good health and CMV-seropositive. Here the CDR3 DNA reads TGTGCCTGGACCCCACCCGGACAGGTCCAGGGCTACCCCTTC. It codes for CAWTPPGQVQGYPF.